This T cell receptor beta chain is from a study of regulatory T cells in long-lasting Graves disease. Across the whole study: Those with persistent Graves' disease had received antithyroid drugs for over 5 years with positive TSH receptor antibodies. Study-level points and caveats: Small sample size may have lowered accuracy.

This clonotype was recorded many times. Antigen specificity is unknown. The ends were cut back, 8 bases at V and 0 bases at J, with 7 bases in the middle. There are 12 residues in the CDR3. The germline V gene encodes CDR1 LNHDA and CDR2 SQIVND (reference sequence). Described time point: persistent/refractory GD, antithyroid drugs over 5 years with positive TRAb. The authors made the TCR library using RNA they extracted from PBMCs. Researchers made TCR beta libraries by using iRepertoire HTBI primers and running Arm-PCR on CDR3 regions. TCRdb passed the multiplex PCR reads through MiXCR, listing each CDR3 protein once. Found here are about 660,000 distinct CDR3 sequences, approximately 29% of them singletons; the top ten hold 35% to 55%.

The receptor was derived from a female donor with Graves disease. The chain recombines TRBV19 with TRBJ2-5, with a tentative D call TRBD2 (6 bases). The sequencing here drew on peripheral blood mononuclear cells (PBMCs), taken when the disease was refractory, from a patient treated with antithyroid drugs. The DNA of the CDR3 is TGTGCCAGTGGCGGGAACCAAGAGACCCAGTACTTC. It translates to CASGGNQETQYF. Based on the CDR3 plus reference TRBV19 and TRBJ2-5, the full variable domain is DGGITQSPKYLFRKEGQNVTLSCEQNLNHDAMYWYRQDPGQGLRLIYYSQIVNDFQKGDIAEGYSVSREKKESFPLTVTSAQKNPTAFYLCASGGNQETQYFGPGTRLLVL.